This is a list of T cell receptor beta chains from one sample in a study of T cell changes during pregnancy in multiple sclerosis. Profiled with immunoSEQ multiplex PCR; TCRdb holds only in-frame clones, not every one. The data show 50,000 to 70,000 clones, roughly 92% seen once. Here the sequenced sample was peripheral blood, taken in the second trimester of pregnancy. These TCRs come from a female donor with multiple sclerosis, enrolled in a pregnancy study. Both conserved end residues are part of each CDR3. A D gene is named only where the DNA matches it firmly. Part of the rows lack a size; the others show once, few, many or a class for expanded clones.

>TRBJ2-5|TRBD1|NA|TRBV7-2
CASSLVAGGFAETQYF
TGTGCCAGCAGCTTAGTTGCAGGGGGCTTTGCAGAGACCCAGTACTTC
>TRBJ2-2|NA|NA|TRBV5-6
CASSHLRDSNTGELFF
TGTGCCAGCAGCCACCTTAGGGACTCTAACACCGGGGAGCTGTTTTTT
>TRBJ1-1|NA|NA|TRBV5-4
CASSLPQGGNTEAFF
TGTGCCAGCAGCCTTCCTCAGGGAGGTAACACTGAAGCTTTCTTT
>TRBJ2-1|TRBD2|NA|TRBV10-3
CAISPTSGSRNEQFF
TGTGCCATCAGCCCGACTAGCGGGAGTCGCAATGAGCAGTTCTTC
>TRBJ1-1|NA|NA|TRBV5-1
CASSSTSAGAEAFF
TGCGCCAGCAGCTCCACGTCGGCAGGTGCTGAAGCTTTCTTT
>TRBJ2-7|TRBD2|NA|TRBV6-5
CASSYSGLAGSYEQYF
TGTGCCAGCAGTTACTCGGGACTAGCGGGGTCCTACGAGCAGTACTTC
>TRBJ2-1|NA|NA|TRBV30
CAWTSGGGHEQFF
TGTGCCTGGACTTCTGGCGGAGGGCATGAGCAGTTCTTC
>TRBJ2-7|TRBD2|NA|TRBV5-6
CASSYGTTSAYEQYF
TGTGCCAGCAGCTACGGGACTACAAGCGCGTACGAGCAGTACTTC
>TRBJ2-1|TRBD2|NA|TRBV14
CASSQGISGTSGTPFYNEQFF
TGTGCCAGCAGCCAGGGGATTTCCGGGACTAGCGGGACCCCCTTCTACAATGAGCAGTTCTTC
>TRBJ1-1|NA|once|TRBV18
CASSRTANTEAFF
TGTGCCAGCTCAAGGACAGCGAACACTGAGGCTTTCTTT
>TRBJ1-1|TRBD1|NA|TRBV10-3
CAISEPQTGRAFF
TGTGCCATCAGTGAGCCCCAGACAGGGCGAGCTTTCTTT
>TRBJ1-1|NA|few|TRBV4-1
CASSHKRGNTEAFF
TGCGCCAGCAGCCATAAGCGGGGAAACACTGAAGCTTTCTTT
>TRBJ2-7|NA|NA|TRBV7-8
CASSPRVEQYF
TGTGCCAGCAGCCCTCGCGTCGAGCAGTACTTC
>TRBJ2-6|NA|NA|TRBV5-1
CASNAGSGANVLTF
TGCGCCAGCAACGCGGGCTCTGGGGCCAACGTCCTGACTTTC
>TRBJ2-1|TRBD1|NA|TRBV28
CASSSTGVYNEQFF
TGTGCCAGCAGTTCAACAGGGGTCTACAATGAGCAGTTCTTC
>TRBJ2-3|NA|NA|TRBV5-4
CASSGRRQGSDTQYF
TGTGCCAGCAGCGGACGTCGGCAGGGGTCTGATACGCAGTATTTT
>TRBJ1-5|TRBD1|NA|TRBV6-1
CASRGGTGVNQPQHF
TGTGCCAGCAGAGGGGGGACAGGGGTCAATCAGCCCCAGCATTTT
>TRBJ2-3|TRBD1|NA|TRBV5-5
CASSLGQGPDTQYF
TGTGCCAGCAGCTTGGGACAGGGGCCAGATACGCAGTATTTT
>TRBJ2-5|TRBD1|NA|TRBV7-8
CASSPQDRAQETQYF
TGTGCCAGCAGCCCACAGGACAGGGCCCAAGAGACCCAGTACTTC
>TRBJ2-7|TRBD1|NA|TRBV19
CASSIGGTVYEQYF
TGTGCCAGTAGTATAGGAGGGACAGTCTACGAGCAGTACTTC
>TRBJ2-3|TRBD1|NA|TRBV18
CASSPRGTDLTDTQYF
TGTGCCAGCTCACCCCGAGGGACAGACCTTACAGATACGCAGTATTTT
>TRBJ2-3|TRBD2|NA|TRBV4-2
CASSQLAGGIDTQYF
TGTGCCAGCAGCCAGTTAGCGGGAGGAATAGATACGCAGTATTTT
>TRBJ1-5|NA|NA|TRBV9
CASSPSTGLGPQHF
TGTGCCAGCAGCCCATCCACAGGCCTGGGGCCCCAGCATTTT
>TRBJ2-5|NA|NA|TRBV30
CAWSLGPRETQYF
TGTGCCTGGAGCTTGGGTCCGAGGGAGACCCAGTACTTC
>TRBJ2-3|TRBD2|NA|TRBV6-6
CASRLGLAGTTDTQYF
TGTGCCAGCAGGTTGGGACTAGCGGGAACTACAGATACGCAGTATTTT
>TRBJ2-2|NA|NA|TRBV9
CASSVKPLGNTGELFF
TGTGCCAGCAGCGTGAAGCCACTAGGCAACACCGGGGAGCTGTTTTTT
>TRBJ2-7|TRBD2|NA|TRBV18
CASSPGLAGVWEQYF
TGTGCCAGCTCACCGGGACTAGCGGGAGTTTGGGAGCAGTACTTC
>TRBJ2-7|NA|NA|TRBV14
CASSQAWSPAEQYF
TGTGCCAGCAGCCAAGCTTGGAGTCCGGCCGAGCAGTACTTC
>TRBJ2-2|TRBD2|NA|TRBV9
CASSVALAGGPGNTGELFF
TGTGCCAGCAGCGTAGCTTTGGCGGGAGGGCCCGGGAACACCGGGGAGCTGTTTTTT
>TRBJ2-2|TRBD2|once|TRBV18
CASTPRPGREGELFF
TGTGCCAGCACACCACGGCCAGGGAGGGAAGGGGAGCTGTTTTTT
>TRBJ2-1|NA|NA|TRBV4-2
CASSHLLGGKYNEQFF
TGTGCCAGCAGCCACCTACTAGGAGGTAAATACAATGAGCAGTTCTTC
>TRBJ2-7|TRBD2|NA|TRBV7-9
CASSPRTSGYEQYF
TGTGCCAGCAGCCCCCGGACTAGCGGTTACGAGCAGTACTTC
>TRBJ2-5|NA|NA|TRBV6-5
CASSTSSETQYF
TGTGCCAGCTCGACTAGTTCGGAGACCCAGTACTTC
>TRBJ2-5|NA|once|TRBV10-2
CASSPQGLRQETQYF
TGCGCCAGCAGTCCGCAGGGGCTACGTCAAGAGACCCAGTACTTC
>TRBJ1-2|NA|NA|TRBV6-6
CASSVGQSYGYTF
TGTGCCAGCAGCGTAGGACAGTCCTATGGCTACACCTTC
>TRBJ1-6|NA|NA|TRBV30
CARGEGGNSPLHF
TGTGCCCGGGGGGAAGGCGGCAATTCACCCCTCCACTTT
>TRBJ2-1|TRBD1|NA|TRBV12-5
CASGHGGGQGIRNEQFF
TGTGCTAGTGGTCACGGAGGTGGACAGGGGATCAGGAATGAGCAGTTCTTC
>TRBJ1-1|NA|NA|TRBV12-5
CASGLELNTEAFF
TGTGCTAGTGGTTTAGAGTTGAACACTGAAGCTTTCTTT
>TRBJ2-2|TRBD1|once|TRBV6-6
CASTNHRGFRGELFF
TGTGCCAGCACCAACCACAGGGGGTTCCGCGGGGAGCTGTTTTTT